Listed here is a single TCR beta chain. Profiled with immunoSEQ multiplex PCR; TCRdb holds only in-frame clones, not every one. The data hold about 21,000 clones, with around 88% observed a single time. The ends were cut back, 3 bases at V and 4 bases at J, with 10 bases in the middle. Germline CDR1 ENHRY, CDR2 SYGVKD. The CDR3 extends over 13 amino acids. This sample stems from a study of OX40 agonist ivuxolimab in advanced cancers. Study overall: Every 2 weeks, patients received ivuxolimab intravenously, dosed at 0.01 to 10 mg/kg.

The chain employs TRBV10-3 and TRBJ2-7; the D gene is possibly TRBD2 (6 bases). The receptor comes from an adult with an advanced solid tumor such as melanoma, head and neck, liver or kidney cancer. The input for sequencing was CD4+ or CD8+ T cells sorted from blood, taken in a trial of the OX40 agonist ivuxolimab. The CDR3 coding sequence is TGTGCCATCAGTGATTACGGGGGATACGAGCAGTACTTC. The encoded protein is CAISDYGGYEQYF.